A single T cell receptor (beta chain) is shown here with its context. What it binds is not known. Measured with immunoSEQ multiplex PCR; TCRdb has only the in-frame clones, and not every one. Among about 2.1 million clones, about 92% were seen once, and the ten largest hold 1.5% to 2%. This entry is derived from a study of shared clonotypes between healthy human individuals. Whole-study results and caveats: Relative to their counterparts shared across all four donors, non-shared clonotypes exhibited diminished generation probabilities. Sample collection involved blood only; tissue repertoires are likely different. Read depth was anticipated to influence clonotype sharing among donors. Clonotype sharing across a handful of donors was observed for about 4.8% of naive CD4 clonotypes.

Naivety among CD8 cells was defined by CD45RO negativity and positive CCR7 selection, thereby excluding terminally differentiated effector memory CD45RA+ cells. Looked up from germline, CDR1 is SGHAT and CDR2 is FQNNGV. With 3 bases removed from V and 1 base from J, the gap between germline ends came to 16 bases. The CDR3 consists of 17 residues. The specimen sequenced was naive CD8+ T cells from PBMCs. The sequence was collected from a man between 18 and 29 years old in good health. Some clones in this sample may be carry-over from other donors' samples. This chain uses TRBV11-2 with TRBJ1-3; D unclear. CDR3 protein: CASSFTTETVSGNTIYF. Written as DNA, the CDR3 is TGTGCCAGCAGCTTTACTACTGAAACAGTTTCTGGAAACACCATATATTTT.